The 21 T cell receptor beta chains reported below all come from one sample, sequenced in a study of blood T cell repertoires in COVID-19. Generated by immunoSEQ multiplex PCR, the TCRdb table keeps only in-frame clones and is missing some. The table lists roughly 220,000 clones, just under 85% of them singletons. Sequencing used PBMCs or T cells enriched from blood (not recorded which). These receptors originate from a woman aged 40 to 50 with acute COVID-19.

This clone was observed once. The chain recombines TRBV19 with TRBJ1-5; possibly TRBD1 for D (6 bases). CDR3 length: 16 residues. Trimming took off 3 bases at V and 5 bases at J, with 17 bases between the two ends. Germline assignment: CDR1 LNHDA and CDR2 SQIVND (reference sequence). The CDR3 reads CASSIFFGRGDQPQHF. As DNA, the CDR3 is TGTGCCAGTAGTATCTTTTTCGGCAGGGGAGATCAGCCCCAGCATTTT.

J is TRBJ1-2 and V is TRBV28; 11 bases agree with TRBD1. The CDR3 sequence is 15 residues long. Germline CDR1 MDHEN, CDR2 SYDVKM. The V segment lost 1 base and the J segment 8 bases; nucleotides outside the gene matches: 6. CDR3 bases: TGTGCCAGCAGTTTATCGGACAGGGGGCCGCGCGGCTACACCTTC. The encoded protein is CASSLSDRGPRGYTF.

The chain joins TRBV5-1 to TRBJ1-1, with D possibly TRBD1 on 5 matching bases. Germline V gene data show CDR1 as SGHRS and CDR2 as YFSETQ. Trimming took 4 bases from V and 1 from J, leaving 14 bases between them. This CDR3 spans 15 amino acids. The CDR3: CASSHGGGTNTEAFF. The CDR3 bases are TGCGCCAGCAGCCACGGTGGAGGGACGAACACTGAAGCTTTCTTT.

This clone was counted only a few times. The chain couples TRBV6-5 to TRBJ1-2; TRBD1 might be the D (5 bases). Germline CDR1 MNHEY, CDR2 SVGAGI. Trimming stripped 6 bases from V and 6 bases from J, with 11 bases between. CDR3 length: 12 residues. The CDR3 protein is CASRRGDHGYTF. CDR3 DNA sequence: TGTGCCAGCAGGCGGGGCGACCATGGCTACACCTTC.

The chain has TRBV27 and TRBJ2-1; the D gene is possibly TRBD1 (6 bases). The V end was cut by 4 bases, the J end by 3 bases, with 10 bases between. CDR1 MNHEY and CDR2 SMNVEV come from the germline V gene (reference sequence). The CDR3 is 14 residues long. CDR3 region: CASSYQGYYNEQFF. DNA of the CDR3: TGTGCCAGCAGTTACCAGGGGTACTACAATGAGCAGTTCTTC.

This clone was counted a single time. The CDR3, as DNA: TGTGCCAGCAGCGTAGTCCCGGATCAGCCCCAGCATTTT. This codes for CASSVVPDQPQHF. V is TRBV9 and J is TRBJ1-5; D unresolved. The CDR3 runs to 13 residues. The germline V and J ends were trimmed by 0 bases and 5 bases, with 6 bases remaining between them. Germline CDR1 is SGDLS and CDR2 is YYNGEE. Together with reference TRBV9 and TRBJ1-5, the CDR3 gives the full variable domain: DSGVTQTPKHLITATGQRVTLRCSPRSGDLSVYWYQQSLDQGLQFLIQYYNGEERAKGNILERFSAQQFPDLHSELNLSSLELGDSALYFCASSVVPDQPQHFGDGTRLSIL.

The V gene is TRBV7-3, the J gene TRBJ2-1, with TRBD1 matching over 10 bases. There are 16 residues in the CDR3. With V trimmed by 5 bases and J by 6 bases, 10 bases remained unmatched. Germline CDR1 and CDR2: SGHTA and FQGTGA. In nucleotides, the CDR3 is TGTGCCAGCAGCCGTACGAAGGGACAGGGGTTCAATGAGCAGTTCTTC. The encoded protein is CASSRTKGQGFNEQFF.

Points on this clone: Other DNA sequences within the sample encode an identical CDR3. This chain uses TRBV4-3 with TRBJ1-1; TRBD1 matches 8 bases. Looked up from germline, CDR1 is LGHNA and CDR2 is YSLEER. V lost 2 bases, J lost 3 bases, and 2 bases stayed unmatched. The CDR3 covers 14 residues. The CDR3 DNA follows: TGCGCCAGCAGCCAACAGACAGGGGACACTGAAGCTTTCTTT. Translating it yields CASSQQTGDTEAFF.

The gene calls are TRBV3-1 (or the pseudogene TRBV3-2) and TRBJ2-1, with no clear D. The CDR3 covers 11 residues. Trimming stripped 4 bases from V and 7 bases from J, with 5 bases between. Germline CDR1 is LGHDT and CDR2 is YNNKEL (reference sequence). For the CDR3, the DNA is TGTGCCAGCAGCCTCTCGAATGAGCAGTTCTTC. Translation gives CASSLSNEQFF.

This chain joins TRBV11-1 and TRBJ1-1, with 7 bases matching TRBD1. V shed 4 bases and J 2 bases; nucleotides not matched to a gene: 7. The germline gives CDR1 SGHAT, CDR2 FQDESV (reference sequence). This CDR3 is 15 amino acids long. CDR3 DNA: TGTGCCAGCAGCTCCTCGGACAGGCTAAACACTGAAGCTTTCTTT. Its protein is CASSSSDRLNTEAFF. Variable domain in full (rest from reference TRBV11-1 and TRBJ1-1): EAEVAQSPRYKITEKSQAVAFWCDPISGHATLYWYRQILGQGPELLVQFQDESVVDDSQLPKDRFSAERLKGVDSTLKIQPAELGDSAMYLCASSSSDRLNTEAFFGQGTRLTVV.

The chain carries TRBV30 and TRBJ2-1; 9 bases are shared with TRBD1. With 4 bases clipped from V and 6 bases from J, the junction kept 13 bases outside the gene matches. CDR3 length: 16 residues. The germline CDR1 and CDR2 sequences are GTSNPN and SVGIG (reference sequence). The CDR3 nucleotides read TGTGCCTGGACCTTAACCAGGGGACAGGGTCCCAATGAGCAGTTCTTC. As protein: CAWTLTRGQGPNEQFF.

The chain combines TRBV3-1 (or the pseudogene TRBV3-2) with TRBJ1-5, with a possible D match to TRBD1 (6 bases). The germline gives CDR1 LGHDT, CDR2 YNNKEL (reference sequence). CDR3 size: 15 residues. Deletions cut 3 bases from V and 4 bases from J, with 13 bases between. The CDR3 sequence: CASSQGTSDNQPQHF. CDR3 bases: TGTGCCAGCAGCCAGGGGACATCCGATAATCAGCCCCAGCATTTT.

This chain connects TRBV6-2 or TRBV6-3 to TRBJ1-2, with 9 bases that match TRBD1. The length of the CDR3 is 15 residues. Germline CDR1 and CDR2: MNHEY and SVGEGT. V lost 5 bases and J lost 4; bases outside the gene matches: 8. This CDR3 reads CASSRGQGRAYGYTF. CDR3 DNA: TGTGCCAGCAGTCGGGGACAGGGTCGGGCCTATGGCTACACCTTC.

The rearrangement uses TRBV5-1 and TRBJ2-7; TRBD1 might be the D (6 bases). Germline V gene sequence: CDR1 SGHRS, CDR2 YFSETQ. V was pared by 0 bases and J by 0 bases, with 7 bases between. The length of the CDR3 is 14 residues. CDR3 DNA: TGCGCCAGCAGCTTGGACAGGGACTCCTACGAGCAGTACTTC. This gives the protein CASSLDRDSYEQYF.

The chain recombines TRBV4-1 with TRBJ2-7, with D tentatively TRBD2 (6 bases). This CDR3 has 16 residues. The ends were cut back, 1 base at V and 2 bases at J, with 15 bases in the middle. The V gene's germline CDR1 is MGHRA and CDR2 YSYEKL. CDR3 amino acids: CASSQAPGAQTYEQYF. In DNA form, the CDR3 reads TGCGCCAGCAGCCAAGCCCCGGGAGCCCAAACCTACGAGCAGTACTTC.

V gene TRBV5-1 combines with J gene TRBJ1-1, with a tentative D call TRBD1 (5 bases). The CDR3 length is 15 residues. The V end was cut by 0 bases, the J end by 4 bases, with 13 bases between. CDR1 is SGHRS and CDR2 is YFSETQ in the germline V gene. The CDR3 DNA reads as TGCGCCAGCAGCTTGGCAGGCAGGGCCGGCACTGAAGCTTTCTTT. It is translated as CASSLAGRAGTEAFF.

This clone was picked up one time. V gene TRBV2 combines with J gene TRBJ1-1; D gene unclear. Germline V gene data show CDR1 as SNHLY and CDR2 as FYNNEI. The CDR3 consists of 13 residues. The V end was cut by 6 bases, the J end by 1 base, with 9 bases between. CDR3 amino acids: CASRVRSNTEAFF. The CDR3 DNA sequence: TGTGCCAGCAGAGTACGGTCGAACACTGAAGCTTTCTTT.

This sequence joins TRBV11-2 and TRBJ2-3; 10 nucleotides agree with TRBD1. The CDR3 loop spans 15 amino acids. The J segment lost 5 bases and the V segment lost 7 bases, leaving 9 bases of the junction unmatched. Germline V gives CDR1 SGHAT, CDR2 FQNNGV. The CDR3 DNA follows: TGTGCCAGCACCAAGACAGGGGGCGAGGTAGATACGCAGTATTTT. Encoded protein: CASTKTGGEVDTQYF.

This rearrangement joins TRBV4-1 to TRBJ1-4; tentative D call: TRBD1 (6 bases). CDR1 MGHRA and CDR2 YSYEKL come from the germline V gene. With 2 bases removed from V and 2 bases from J, the gap between germline ends came to 15 bases. The CDR3 length is 17 residues. CDR3 sequence: CASSQKPPQGTNEKLFF. Written as DNA, the CDR3 is TGCGCCAGCAGCCAAAAACCTCCCCAGGGGACTAATGAAAAACTGTTTTTT.

This chain uses TRBV5-1 with TRBJ2-5, with D tentatively TRBD1 (5 bases). V dropped 1 base and J dropped 1 base, with 8 bases sitting between them. CDR1 SGHRS and CDR2 YFSETQ come from the germline V gene. CDR3 length: 14 amino acids. The CDR3 sequence is CASSLSDSQETQYF. The CDR3 region has the DNA TGCGCCAGCAGCTTGTCCGACAGCCAAGAGACCCAGTACTTC.

The chain employs TRBV6-5 and TRBJ1-1; possible D gene TRBD1, 6 bases. Germline CDR1 and CDR2: MNHEY and SVGAGI. The ends were cut back, 0 bases at V and 7 bases at J, with 9 bases in the middle. CDR3 length: 13 residues. The CDR3 sequence: CASSYSRQVEAFF. CDR3 bases: TGTGCCAGCAGTTACTCGCGACAGGTTGAAGCTTTCTTT.